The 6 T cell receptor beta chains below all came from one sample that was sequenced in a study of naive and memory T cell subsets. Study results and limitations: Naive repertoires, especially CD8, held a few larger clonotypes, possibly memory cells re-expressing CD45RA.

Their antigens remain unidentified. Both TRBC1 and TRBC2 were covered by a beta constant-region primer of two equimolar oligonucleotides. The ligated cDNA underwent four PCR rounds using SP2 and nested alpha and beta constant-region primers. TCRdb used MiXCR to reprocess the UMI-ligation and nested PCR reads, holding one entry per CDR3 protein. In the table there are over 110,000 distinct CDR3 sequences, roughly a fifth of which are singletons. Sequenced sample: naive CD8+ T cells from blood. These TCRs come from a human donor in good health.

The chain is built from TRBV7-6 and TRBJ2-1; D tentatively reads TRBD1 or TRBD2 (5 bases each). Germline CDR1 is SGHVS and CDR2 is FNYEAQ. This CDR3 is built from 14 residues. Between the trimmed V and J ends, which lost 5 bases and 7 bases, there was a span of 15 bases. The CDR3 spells CASSGGHPRNEQFF. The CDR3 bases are TGTGCCAGCAGCGGAGGACACCCGCGAAATGAGCAGTTCTTC.

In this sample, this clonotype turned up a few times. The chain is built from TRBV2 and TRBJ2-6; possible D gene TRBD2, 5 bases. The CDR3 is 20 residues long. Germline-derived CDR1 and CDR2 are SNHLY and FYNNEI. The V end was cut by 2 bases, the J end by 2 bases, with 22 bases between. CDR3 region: CASSEYPGSASLPGANVLTF. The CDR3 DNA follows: TGTGCCAGCAGTGAATACCCGGGGTCCGCCAGTCTCCCTGGGGCCAACGTCCTGACTTTC.

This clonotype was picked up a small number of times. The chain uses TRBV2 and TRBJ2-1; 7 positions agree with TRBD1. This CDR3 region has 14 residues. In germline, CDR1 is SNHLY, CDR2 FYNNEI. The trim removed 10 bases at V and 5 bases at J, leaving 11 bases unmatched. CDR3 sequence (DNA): TGTGCCATCTACAATCCGGGACAGAACAATGAGCAGTTCTTC. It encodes CAIYNPGQNNEQFF.

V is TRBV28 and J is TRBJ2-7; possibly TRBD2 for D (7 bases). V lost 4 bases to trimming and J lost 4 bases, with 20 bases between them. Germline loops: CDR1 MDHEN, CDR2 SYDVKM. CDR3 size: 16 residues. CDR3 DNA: TGTGCCAGCAGTTCCCCTTTAAGGGGGGGGACTTACGAGCAGTACTTC. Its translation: CASSSPLRGGTYEQYF. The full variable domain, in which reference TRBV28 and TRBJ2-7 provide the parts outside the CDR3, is DVKVTQSSRYLVKRTGEKVFLECVQDMDHENMFWYRQDPGLGLRLIYFSYDVKMKEKGDIPEGYSVSREKKERFSLILESASTNQTSMYLCASSSPLRGGTYEQYFGPGTRLTVT.

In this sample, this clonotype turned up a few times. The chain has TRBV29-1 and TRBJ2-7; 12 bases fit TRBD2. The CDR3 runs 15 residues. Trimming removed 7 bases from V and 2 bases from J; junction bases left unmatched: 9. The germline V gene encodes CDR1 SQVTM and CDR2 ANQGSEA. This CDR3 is CSGRTSGAGTYEQYF. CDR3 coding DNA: TGCAGCGGCCGGACTAGCGGGGCTGGGACCTACGAGCAGTACTTC.

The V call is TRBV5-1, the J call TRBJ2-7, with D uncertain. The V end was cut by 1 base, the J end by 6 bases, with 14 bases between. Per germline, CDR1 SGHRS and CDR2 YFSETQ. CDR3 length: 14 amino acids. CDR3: CASSLRVPDGEQYF. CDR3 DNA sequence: TGCGCCAGCAGCTTGCGGGTTCCCGACGGCGAGCAGTACTTC.